The sequence of this TCR beta chain was determined in a study of blood T cells in healthy people across ages. In the study overall: Every two T cells gave about one barcoded beta molecule via template switching.

A few counts support this clonotype. The CDR3 totals 14 residues. The ends lost 5 bases at V and 2 bases at J; junction bases unmatched: 5. The sample, approximately 10 milliliters of peripheral blood, was drawn from each donor. With a J-beta primer mix and a sample-barcoded 5' primer, a second PCR ran about 7 to 12 cycles. A single record per CDR3 protein comes from TCRdb applying MiXCR to the 5' RACE reads. The sample shows around 1,600,000 distinct CDR3 sequences, roughly 43% of them seen only once. The specimen was blood. The chain has TRBV12-3 or TRBV12-4 and TRBJ1-2, with 7 bases fitting TRBD1. The TCR sequence derives from a woman under 30 in good health. The CDR3 region is CASSRGQSNYGYTF. The CDR3 DNA sequence: TGTGCCAGCAGTAGGGGACAGTCGAACTATGGCTACACCTTC.